What follows describes a single T cell receptor beta chain. The PCR used 60 Vbeta and 13 Jbeta primers. This table comes from immunoSEQ multiplex PCR, and its TCRdb copy is limited to in-frame clones, with some not included. The sample lists about 160,000 clones, 80% to 90% seen once, with 6% to 9% in the top ten. Per the germline V gene, CDR1 is SGHTA and CDR2 is FQGNSA. The CDR3 has 14 amino acids. With V trimmed by 4 bases and J by 7 bases, 5 bases remained unmatched. The sample is drawn from a study of cytomegalovirus exposure and HLA in healthy donors. Study overall: Earlier, approximately 190 million T cells were analyzed, and fewer than 120 million unique TCR beta sequences were found among them.

The TCR originated in a woman in her 30s in good health and CMV-seropositive. The specimen was PBMCs. This chain uses TRBV7-2 with TRBJ1-4; 8 bases fit TRBD1. The CDR3 nucleotides are TGTGCCAGCAGCTCCCCGACAGGGGTTGAAAAACTGTTTTTT. Encoded protein: CASSSPTGVEKLFF.